This T cell receptor (beta chain) came from a study of control samples from healthy donors and cancer patients. Assay: immunoSEQ multiplex PCR; the TCRdb copy retains only in-frame clones and omits some. This sample has about 140,000 clones, with about 90% found just once. The CDR3 spans 16 residues. Germline V gives CDR1 LGHNA, CDR2 YNFKEQ. The V gene lost 1 base and the J gene lost 2 bases, with 11 bases spanning the gap. Source material: blood. The gene calls are TRBV4-2 and TRBJ2-2, with D possibly TRBD2 on 6 matching bases. This clonotype was sampled from a man aged 18-30 years in good health. The CDR3 sequence: CASSQVGLPNTGELFF. The CDR3 DNA reads as TGTGCCAGCAGCCAAGTAGGACTACCAAACACCGGGGAGCTGTTTTTT.